This TCR beta chain was sequenced in a study of T cells in Graves' hyperthyroidism and ophthalmopathy. Researchers took RNA transcripts and amplified the TCR beta CDR3 regions from them. HTBI primers drove first-round RT-PCR of the TCR CDR3. TCRdb reprocessed the multiplex PCR reads via MiXCR and lists one record per CDR3 protein. The sample has a few hundred thousand distinct CDR3 sequences; 14% are singletons. This clonotype came up a few times. The CDR3 loop spans 13 amino acids. Trimming took 10 bases from V and 0 from J, leaving 12 bases between them. Diagnoses were established using clinical symptoms, serum thyroxine and TRAb, thyroid ultrasound and orbital computed tomography. 10 ml of fresh peripheral blood supplied the PBMCs.

This TCR was sampled from a woman aged 25 to 39 with Graves' hyperthyroidism that later progressed to Graves' ophthalmopathy. Sequences were obtained from blood. The chain combines TRBV12-3 or TRBV12-4 with TRBJ1-1; no definite D call. The CDR3 DNA reads TGTGCCAACAAACGGCAGATGAACACTGAAGCTTTCTTT. Protein product: CANKRQMNTEAFF.